This T cell receptor beta chain appears in the sequencing data of a study of CD8 T cells in ankylosing spondylitis. Study-wide points: Within ankylosing spondylitis blood, a TCR beta motif made up of seven to nine highly homologous variants appeared to be characteristic. Past studies reported some motif variants in reactive arthritis synovial fluid and blood.

TCRdb re-called the 5' RACE reads with MiXCR, one entry per CDR3 protein. The sample shows around 130,000 distinct CDR3 sequences, more than 15% of them seen only once. The germline gives CDR1 KGHDR, CDR2 SFDVKD. This CDR3 comprises 13 residues. Trimming cost V 5 bases and J 1 base, with 7 bases left between them. About this clonotype: Its antigen is as yet unknown.

The origin of this receptor is a male donor with ankylosing spondylitis. Sample: blood, either unsorted or a sorted T cell fraction (not recorded which). V is TRBV24-1 and J is TRBJ1-1; D not certain. The CDR3 coding sequence is TGTGCCACCAGTGGACAAAGGAACACTGAAGCTTTCTTT. The encoded protein is CATSGQRNTEAFF.